This T cell receptor (beta chain) was profiled in a study of post-analysis software for immune sequencing data. Findings and caveats of the study: With TRBV5-6, TRBV5-1 and TRBV20-1 included, about five TRBV segments were more frequent in patients than in controls.

The TCR beta cDNA libraries carried unique molecular identifiers. One entry per CDR3 protein results from TCRdb running MiXCR on the PCR reads. The data show about 430,000 distinct CDR3 sequences, with 39% seen just once and roughly 8.2% held by the top ten. Comments on this clonotype: What it binds is unknown.

The CDR3 consists of 13 residues. V shed 5 bases and J shed 8 bases, with 12 bases lying between them. CDR1 KGHDR and CDR2 SFDVKD come from the germline V gene. The material sequenced was blood. J is TRBJ2-1 and V is TRBV24-1; D is perhaps TRBD1 (6 bases). The sequence derives from a girl aged 2 to 10 with multiple sclerosis. As DNA, the CDR3 is TGTGCCACCAGTGGTGACAGGCCGGATGAGCAGTTCTTC. Protein product: CATSGDRPDEQFF.